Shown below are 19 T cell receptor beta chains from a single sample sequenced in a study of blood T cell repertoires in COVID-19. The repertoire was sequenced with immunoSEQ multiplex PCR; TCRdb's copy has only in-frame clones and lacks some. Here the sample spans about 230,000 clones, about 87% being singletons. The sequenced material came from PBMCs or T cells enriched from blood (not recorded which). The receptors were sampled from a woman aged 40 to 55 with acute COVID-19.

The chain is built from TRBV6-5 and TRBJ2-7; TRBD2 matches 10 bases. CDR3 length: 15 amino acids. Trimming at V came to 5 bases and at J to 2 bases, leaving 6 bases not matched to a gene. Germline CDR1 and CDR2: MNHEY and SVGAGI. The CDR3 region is CASSQTSGTTYEQYV. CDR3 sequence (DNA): TGTGCCAGCAGTCAAACTAGCGGGACGACCTACGAGCAGTACGTC.

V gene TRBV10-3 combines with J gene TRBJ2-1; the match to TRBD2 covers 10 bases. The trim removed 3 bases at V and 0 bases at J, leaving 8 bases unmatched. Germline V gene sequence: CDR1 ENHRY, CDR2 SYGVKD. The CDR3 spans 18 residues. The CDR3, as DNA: TGTGCCATCAGTGACACAGCGGGGGGGCGGAGCTCCTACAATGAGCAGTTCTTC. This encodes CAISDTAGGRSSYNEQFF.

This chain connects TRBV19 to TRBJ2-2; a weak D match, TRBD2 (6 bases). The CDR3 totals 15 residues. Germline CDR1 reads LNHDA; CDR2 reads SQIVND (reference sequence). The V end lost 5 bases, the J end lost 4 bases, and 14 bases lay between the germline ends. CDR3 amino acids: CASSSTGVRTGELFF. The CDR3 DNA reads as TGTGCCAGTAGTTCAACGGGAGTTCGCACCGGGGAGCTGTTTTTT.

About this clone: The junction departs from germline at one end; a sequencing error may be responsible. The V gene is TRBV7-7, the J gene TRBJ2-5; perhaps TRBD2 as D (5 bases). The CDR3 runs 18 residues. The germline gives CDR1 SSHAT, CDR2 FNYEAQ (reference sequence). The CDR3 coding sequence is TGTGCTAGCAGCTTAGCGCGCTTCCCAGAACTACAATCAGAGACCCAGTACTTC. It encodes CASSLARFPELQSETQYF.

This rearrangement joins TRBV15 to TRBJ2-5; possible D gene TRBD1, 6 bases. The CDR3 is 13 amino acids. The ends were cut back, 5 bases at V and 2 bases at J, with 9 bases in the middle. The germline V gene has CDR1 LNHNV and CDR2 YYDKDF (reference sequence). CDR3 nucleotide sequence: TGTGCCACCAGCCTTAGGGGGCAAGAGACCCAGTACTTC. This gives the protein CATSLRGQETQYF.

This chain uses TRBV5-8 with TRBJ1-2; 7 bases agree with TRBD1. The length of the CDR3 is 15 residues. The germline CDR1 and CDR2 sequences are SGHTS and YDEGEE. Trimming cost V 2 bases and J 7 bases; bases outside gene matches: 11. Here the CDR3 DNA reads TGTGCCAGCAGCTTAACAGGGGCGCGGTCGGGTGGCTACACCTTC. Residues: CASSLTGARSGGYTF.

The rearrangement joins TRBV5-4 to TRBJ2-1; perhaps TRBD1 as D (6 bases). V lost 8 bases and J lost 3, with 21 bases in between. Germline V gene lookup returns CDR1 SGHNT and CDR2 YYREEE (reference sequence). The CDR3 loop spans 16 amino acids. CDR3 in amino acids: CASGDPDRLLYNEQFF. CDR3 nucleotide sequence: TGTGCCAGTGGCGATCCCGACAGGCTCCTCTACAATGAGCAGTTCTTC. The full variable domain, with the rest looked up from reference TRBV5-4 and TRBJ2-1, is ETGVTQSPTHLIKTRGQQVTLRCSSQSGHNTVSWYQQALGQGPQFIFQYYREEENGRGNFPPRFSGLQFPNYSSELNVNALELDDSALYLCASGDPDRLLYNEQFFGPGTRLTVL.

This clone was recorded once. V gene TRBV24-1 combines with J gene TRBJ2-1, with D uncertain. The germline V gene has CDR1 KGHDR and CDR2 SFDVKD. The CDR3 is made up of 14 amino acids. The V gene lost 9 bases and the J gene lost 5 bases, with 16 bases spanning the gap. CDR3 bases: TGTGCCACCCTATCCCCGCTCCCTAACAATGAGCAGTTCTTC. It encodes CATLSPLPNNEQFF.

CDR3 nucleotides: TGTGCCAGCGGCGTAACCAGCGGGAGCAAGGGAGATACGCAGTATTTT. It specifies CASGVTSGSKGDTQYF. V and J are TRBV4-2 and TRBJ2-3; 8 bases are shared with TRBD2. The germline V gene has CDR1 LGHNA and CDR2 YNFKEQ. The CDR3 totals 16 residues. The V gene end was trimmed by 8 bases and the J gene end by 5 bases; junction bases not matched to a gene: 15.

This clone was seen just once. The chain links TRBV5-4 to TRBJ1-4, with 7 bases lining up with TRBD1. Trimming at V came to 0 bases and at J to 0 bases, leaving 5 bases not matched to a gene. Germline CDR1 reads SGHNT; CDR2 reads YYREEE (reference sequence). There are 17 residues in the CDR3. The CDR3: CASSLGQGYATNEKLFF. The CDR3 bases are TGTGCCAGCAGCTTGGGACAGGGTTACGCAACTAATGAAAAACTGTTTTTT.

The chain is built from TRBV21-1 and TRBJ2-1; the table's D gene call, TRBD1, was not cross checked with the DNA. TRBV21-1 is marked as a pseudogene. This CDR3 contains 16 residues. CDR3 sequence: CASSKTRDRTYNEQFF. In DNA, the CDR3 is TGTGCCAGCAGCAAGACACGGGACAGAACCTACAATGAGCAGTTCTTC.

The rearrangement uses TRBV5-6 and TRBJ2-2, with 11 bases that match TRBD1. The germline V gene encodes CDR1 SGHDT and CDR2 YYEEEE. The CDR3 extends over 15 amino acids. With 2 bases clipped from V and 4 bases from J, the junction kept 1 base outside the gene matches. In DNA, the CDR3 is TGTGCCAGCAGCTTCGGGACAGGGGGCACCGGGGAGCTGTTTTTT. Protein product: CASSFGTGGTGELFF.

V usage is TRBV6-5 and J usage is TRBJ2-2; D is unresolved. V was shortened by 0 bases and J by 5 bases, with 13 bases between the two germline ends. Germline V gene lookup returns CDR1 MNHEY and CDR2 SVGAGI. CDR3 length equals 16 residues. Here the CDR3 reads CASSYSSQAGTGELFF. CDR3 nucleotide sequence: TGTGCCAGCAGTTACTCGAGTCAGGCTGGGACCGGGGAGCTGTTTTTT.

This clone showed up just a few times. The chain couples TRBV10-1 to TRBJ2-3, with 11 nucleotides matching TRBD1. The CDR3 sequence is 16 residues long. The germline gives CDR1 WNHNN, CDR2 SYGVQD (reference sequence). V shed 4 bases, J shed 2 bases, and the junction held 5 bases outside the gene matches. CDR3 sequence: CASSGGTGGATDTQYF. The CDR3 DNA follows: TGCGCCAGCAGTGGAGGGACAGGGGGGGCCACAGATACGCAGTATTTT.

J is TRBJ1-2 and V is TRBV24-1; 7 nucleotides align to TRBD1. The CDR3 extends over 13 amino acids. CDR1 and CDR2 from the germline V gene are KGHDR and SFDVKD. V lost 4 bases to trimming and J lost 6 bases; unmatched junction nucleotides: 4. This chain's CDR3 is CATSERTGDGYTF. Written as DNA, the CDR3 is TGTGCCACCAGTGAGCGGACAGGAGATGGCTACACCTTC.

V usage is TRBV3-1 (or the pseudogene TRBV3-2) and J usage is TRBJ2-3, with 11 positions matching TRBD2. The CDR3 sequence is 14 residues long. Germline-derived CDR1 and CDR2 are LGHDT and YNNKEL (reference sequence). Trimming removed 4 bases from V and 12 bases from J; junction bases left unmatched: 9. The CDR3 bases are TGTGCCAGCAGCCCTGGAACTAGCGGGAGTAGTCAGTATTTT. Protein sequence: CASSPGTSGSSQYF.

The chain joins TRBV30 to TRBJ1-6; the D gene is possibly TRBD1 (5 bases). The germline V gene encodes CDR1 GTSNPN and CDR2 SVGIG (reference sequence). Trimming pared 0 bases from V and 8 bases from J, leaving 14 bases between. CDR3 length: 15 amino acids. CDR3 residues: CAWSVSRAGDSPLHF. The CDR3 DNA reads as TGTGCCTGGAGTGTAAGCAGGGCAGGAGATTCACCCCTCCACTTT.

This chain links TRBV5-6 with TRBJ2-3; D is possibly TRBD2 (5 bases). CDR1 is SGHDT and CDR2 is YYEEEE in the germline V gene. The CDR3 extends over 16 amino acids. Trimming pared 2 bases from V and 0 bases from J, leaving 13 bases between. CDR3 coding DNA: TGTGCCAGCAGCTTAAATGGACGGGGTAGCACAGATACGCAGTATTTT. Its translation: CASSLNGRGSTDTQYF.

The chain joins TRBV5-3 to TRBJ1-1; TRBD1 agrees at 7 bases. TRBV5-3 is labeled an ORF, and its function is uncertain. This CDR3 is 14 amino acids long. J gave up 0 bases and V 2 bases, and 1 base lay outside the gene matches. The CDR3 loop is CARSLTGVNTEAFF. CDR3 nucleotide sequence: TGTGCCAGAAGCTTAACAGGGGTGAACACTGAAGCTTTCTTT.